The clone carrying this TCR beta chain was recorded only once. The record originates from a study of blood T cell repertoires in COVID-19. This table comes from immunoSEQ multiplex PCR, and its TCRdb copy is limited to in-frame clones, with some not included. The sample gives more than 95,000 clones, 91% of which show up once; roughly 6% is in the top ten. Germline V gene data show CDR1 as MGHRA and CDR2 as YSYEKL. Deletions cut 4 bases from V and 2 bases from J, with 12 bases between. The CDR3 extends over 14 amino acids. This chain links TRBV4-1 with TRBJ2-7; maybe TRBD1 (6 bases). This TCR derives from a human donor in a cohort sampled during active COVID-19. Sequencing was done on a sample of peripheral blood. CDR3 protein: CASSRLTGPYEQYF. The CDR3, as DNA: TGCGCCAGCAGCCGCCTAACAGGGCCCTACGAGCAGTACTTC.